There are many counts of the clone carrying this T cell receptor (beta chain). The data belong to a study of human T cells and chemical hapten exposure. Per germline, CDR1 MNHEY and CDR2 SVGAGI. Trimming pared 4 bases from V and 1 base from J, leaving 13 bases between. The CDR3 is 15 residues long. Time point of the sample: patch test 3, about 24 weeks after DPC sensitization. Treatment: therapeutic diphenylcyclopropenone sensitization with weekly scalp DPC. Within the library, unique molecular identifiers were attached to each individual cDNA molecule. In the original processing: Sequenced samples showed a median of approximately 96,000 TCRs each, with counts running from approximately 21,000 to 630,000. MiXCR was run by TCRdb on the RACE reads, yielding one entry per CDR3 protein. Clone size and V and J calls follow TCRdb, not the original study. The repertoire holds 62,000 or so distinct CDR3 sequences, with approximately 10% as singletons.

This sequence joins TRBV6-5 and TRBJ1-1; D remains ambiguous. The sequence derives from a woman aged 25 to 45 with alopecia areata. Some clones in this sample may be carry-over from other donors' samples. The sequences come from whole blood, collected in connection with sensitization to the hapten diphenylcyclopropenone (DPC). For the CDR3, the DNA is TGTGCCAGCAGTTCCGTCCGGGGTAGGAACACTGAAGCTTTCTTT. Translating gives CASSSVRGRNTEAFF.